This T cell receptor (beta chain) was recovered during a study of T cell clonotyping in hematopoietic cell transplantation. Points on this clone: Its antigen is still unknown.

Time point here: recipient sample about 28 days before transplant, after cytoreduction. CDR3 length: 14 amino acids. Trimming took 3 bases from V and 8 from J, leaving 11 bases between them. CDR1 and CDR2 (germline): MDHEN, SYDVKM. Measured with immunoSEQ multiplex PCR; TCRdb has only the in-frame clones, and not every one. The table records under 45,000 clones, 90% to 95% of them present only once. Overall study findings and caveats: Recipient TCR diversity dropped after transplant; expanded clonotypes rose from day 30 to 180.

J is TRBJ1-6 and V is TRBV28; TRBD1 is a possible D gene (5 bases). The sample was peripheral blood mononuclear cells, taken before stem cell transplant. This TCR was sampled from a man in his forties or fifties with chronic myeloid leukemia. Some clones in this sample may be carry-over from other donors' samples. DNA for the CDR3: TGTGCCAGCAGTTTCGGGGCTACGGATTCACCCCTCCACTTT. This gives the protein CASSFGATDSPLHF. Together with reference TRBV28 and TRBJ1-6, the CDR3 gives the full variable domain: DVKVTQSSRYLVKRTGEKVFLECVQDMDHENMFWYRQDPGLGLRLIYFSYDVKMKEKGDIPEGYSVSREKKERFSLILESASTNQTSMYLCASSFGATDSPLHFGNGTRLTVT.